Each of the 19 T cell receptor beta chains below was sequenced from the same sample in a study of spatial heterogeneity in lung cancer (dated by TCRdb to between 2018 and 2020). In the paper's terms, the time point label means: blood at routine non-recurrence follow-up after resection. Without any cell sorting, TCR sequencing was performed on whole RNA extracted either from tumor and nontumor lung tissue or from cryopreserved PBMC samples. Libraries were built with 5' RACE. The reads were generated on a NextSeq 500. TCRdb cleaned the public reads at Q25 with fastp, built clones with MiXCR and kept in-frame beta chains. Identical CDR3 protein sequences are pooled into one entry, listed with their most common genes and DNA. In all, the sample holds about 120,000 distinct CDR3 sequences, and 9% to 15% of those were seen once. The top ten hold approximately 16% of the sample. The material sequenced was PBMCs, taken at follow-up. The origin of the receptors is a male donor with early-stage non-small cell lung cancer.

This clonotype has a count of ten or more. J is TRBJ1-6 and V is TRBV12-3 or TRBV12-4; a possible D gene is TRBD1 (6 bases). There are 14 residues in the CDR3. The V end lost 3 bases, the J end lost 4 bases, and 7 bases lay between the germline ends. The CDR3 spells CASSFGQYNSPLHF. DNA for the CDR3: TGTGCCAGCAGTTTCGGACAGTATAATTCACCCCTCCACTTT.

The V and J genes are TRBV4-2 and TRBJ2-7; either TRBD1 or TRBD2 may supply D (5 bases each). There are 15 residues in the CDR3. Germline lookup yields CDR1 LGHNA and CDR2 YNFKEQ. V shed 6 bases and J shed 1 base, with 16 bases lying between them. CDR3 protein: CASSPDPGRSYEQYF. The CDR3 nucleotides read TGTGCCAGCAGTCCGGACCCGGGACGTTCCTACGAGCAGTACTTC.

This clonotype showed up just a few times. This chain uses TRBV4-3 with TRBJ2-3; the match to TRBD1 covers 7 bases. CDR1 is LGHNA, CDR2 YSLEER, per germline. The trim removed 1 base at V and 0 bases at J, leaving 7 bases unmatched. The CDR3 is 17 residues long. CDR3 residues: CASSQGYRGTSTDTQYF. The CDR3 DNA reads TGCGCCAGCAGCCAAGGGTACAGGGGAACTAGCACAGATACGCAGTATTTT.

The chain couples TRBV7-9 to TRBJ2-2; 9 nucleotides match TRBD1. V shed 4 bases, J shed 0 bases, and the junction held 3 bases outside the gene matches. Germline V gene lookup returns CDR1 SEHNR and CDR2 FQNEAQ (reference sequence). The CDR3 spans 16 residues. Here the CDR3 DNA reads TGTGCCAGCAGCTCGTGGGACAGGGCGAACACCGGGGAGCTGTTTTTT. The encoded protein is CASSSWDRANTGELFF. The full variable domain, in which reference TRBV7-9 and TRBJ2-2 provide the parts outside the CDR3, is DTGVSQNPRHKITKRGQNVTFRCDPISEHNRLYWYRQTLGQGPEFLTYFQNEAQLEKSRLLSDRFSAERPKGSFSTLEIQRTEQGDSAMYLCASSSWDRANTGELFFGEGSRLTVL.

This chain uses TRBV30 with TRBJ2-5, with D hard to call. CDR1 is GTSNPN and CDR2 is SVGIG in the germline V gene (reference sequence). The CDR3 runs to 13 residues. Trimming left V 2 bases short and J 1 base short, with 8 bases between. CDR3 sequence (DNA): TGTGCCTGGAGTAACCACCGCCAAGAGACCCAGTACTTC. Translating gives CAWSNHRQETQYF.

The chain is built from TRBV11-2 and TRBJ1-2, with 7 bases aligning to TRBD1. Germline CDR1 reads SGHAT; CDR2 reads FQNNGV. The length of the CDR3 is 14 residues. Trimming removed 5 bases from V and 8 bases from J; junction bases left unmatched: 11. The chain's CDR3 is CASSRDPGGWGYTF. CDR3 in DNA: TGTGCCAGCAGCCGGGACCCAGGGGGTTGGGGCTACACCTTC.

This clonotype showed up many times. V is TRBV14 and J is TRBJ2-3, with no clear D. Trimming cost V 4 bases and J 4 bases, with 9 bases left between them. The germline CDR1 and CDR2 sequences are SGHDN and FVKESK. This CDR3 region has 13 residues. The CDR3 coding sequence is TGTGCCAGCAGCCCTGCCGGGCCAGATACGCAGTATTTT. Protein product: CASSPAGPDTQYF. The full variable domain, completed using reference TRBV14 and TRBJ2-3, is EAGVTQFPSHSVIEKGQTVTLRCDPISGHDNLYWYRRVMGKEIKFLLHFVKESKQDESGMPNNRFLAERTGGTYSTLKVQPAELEDSGVYFCASSPAGPDTQYFGPGTRLTVL.

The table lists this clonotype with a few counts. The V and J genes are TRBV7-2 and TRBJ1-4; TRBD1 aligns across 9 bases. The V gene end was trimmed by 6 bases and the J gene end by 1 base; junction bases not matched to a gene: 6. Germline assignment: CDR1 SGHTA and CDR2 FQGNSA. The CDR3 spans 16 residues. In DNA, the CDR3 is TGTGCCAGCAGTCGACAGGGGGTACTAACTAATGAAAAACTGTTTTTT. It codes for CASSRQGVLTNEKLFF. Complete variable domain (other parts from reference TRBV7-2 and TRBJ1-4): GAGVSQSPSNKVTEKGKDVELRCDPISGHTALYWYRQSLGQGLEFLIYFQGNSAPDKSGLPSDRFSAERTGGSVSTLTIQRTQQEDSAVYLCASSRQGVLTNEKLFFGSGTQLSVL.

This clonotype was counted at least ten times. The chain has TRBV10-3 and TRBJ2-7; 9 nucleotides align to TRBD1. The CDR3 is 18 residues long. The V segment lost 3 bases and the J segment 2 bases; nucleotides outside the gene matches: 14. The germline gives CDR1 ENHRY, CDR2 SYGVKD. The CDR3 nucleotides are TGTGCCATCAGTGACGCGGGACAGGGATGGGATGAGCCCTACGAGCAGTACTTC. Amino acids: CAISDAGQGWDEPYEQYF.

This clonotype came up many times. CDR3 in amino acids: CSVGRGLTAEAFF. CDR3 nucleotide sequence: TGCAGCGTTGGGAGGGGCCTTACAGCCGAAGCTTTCTTT. The chain recombines TRBV29-1 with TRBJ1-1, with D maybe TRBD1 (5 bases). The CDR3 runs 13 residues. Germline V gives CDR1 SQVTM, CDR2 ANQGSEA. V gave up 4 bases and J gave up 8 bases, with 17 bases separating them. Variable domain in full (rest from reference TRBV29-1 and TRBJ1-1): SAVISQKPSRDICQRGTSLTIQCQVDSQVTMMFWYRQQPGQSLTLIATANQGSEATYESGFVIDKFPISRPNLTFSTLTVSNMSPEDSSIYLCSVGRGLTAEAFFGQGTRLTVV.

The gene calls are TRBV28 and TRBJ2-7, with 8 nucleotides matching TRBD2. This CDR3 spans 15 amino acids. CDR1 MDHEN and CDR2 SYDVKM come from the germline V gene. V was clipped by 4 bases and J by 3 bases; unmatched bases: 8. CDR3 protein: CASSSWGSGSYEQYF. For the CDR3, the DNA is TGTGCCAGCAGTTCCTGGGGGAGCGGGAGCTACGAGCAGTACTTC.

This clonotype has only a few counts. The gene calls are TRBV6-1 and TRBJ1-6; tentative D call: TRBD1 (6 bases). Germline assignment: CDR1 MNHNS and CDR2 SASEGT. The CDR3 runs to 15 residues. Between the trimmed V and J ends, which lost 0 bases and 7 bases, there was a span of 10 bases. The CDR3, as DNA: TGTGCCAGCAGTGAAGCGCAGGGGAGAAATTCACCCCTCCACTTT. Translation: CASSEAQGRNSPLHF.

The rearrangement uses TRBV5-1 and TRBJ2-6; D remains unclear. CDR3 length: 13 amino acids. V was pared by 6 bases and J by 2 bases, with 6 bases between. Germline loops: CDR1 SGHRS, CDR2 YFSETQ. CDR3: CASMTAGANVLTF. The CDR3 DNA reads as TGCGCCAGCATGACTGCTGGGGCCAACGTCCTGACTTTC. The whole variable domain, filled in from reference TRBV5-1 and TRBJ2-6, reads KAGVTQTPRYLIKTRGQQVTLSCSPISGHRSVSWYQQTPGQGLQFLFEYFSETQRNKGNFPGRFSGRQFSNSRSEMNVSTLELGDSALYLCASMTAGANVLTFGAGSRLTVL.

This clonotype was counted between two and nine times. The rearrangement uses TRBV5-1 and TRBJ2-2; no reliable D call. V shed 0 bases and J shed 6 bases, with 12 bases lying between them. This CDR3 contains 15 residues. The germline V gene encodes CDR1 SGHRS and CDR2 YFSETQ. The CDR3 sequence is CASSLAARKAGELFF. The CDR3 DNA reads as TGCGCCAGCAGCTTGGCCGCCCGAAAGGCCGGGGAGCTGTTTTTT.

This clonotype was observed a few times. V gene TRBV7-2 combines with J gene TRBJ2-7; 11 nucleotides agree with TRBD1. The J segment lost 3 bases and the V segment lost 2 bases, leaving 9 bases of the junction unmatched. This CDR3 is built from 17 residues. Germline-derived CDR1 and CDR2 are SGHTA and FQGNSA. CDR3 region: CASSLTGIGTGGYEQYF. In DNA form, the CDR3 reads TGTGCCAGCAGCTTAACGGGAATTGGGACAGGGGGCTACGAGCAGTACTTC.

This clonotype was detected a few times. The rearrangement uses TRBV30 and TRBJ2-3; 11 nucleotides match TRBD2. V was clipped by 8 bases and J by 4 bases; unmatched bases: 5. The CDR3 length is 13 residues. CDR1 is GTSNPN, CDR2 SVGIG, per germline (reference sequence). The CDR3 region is CARSSGGADTQYF. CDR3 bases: TGTGCCCGAAGTAGCGGGGGGGCAGATACGCAGTATTTT.

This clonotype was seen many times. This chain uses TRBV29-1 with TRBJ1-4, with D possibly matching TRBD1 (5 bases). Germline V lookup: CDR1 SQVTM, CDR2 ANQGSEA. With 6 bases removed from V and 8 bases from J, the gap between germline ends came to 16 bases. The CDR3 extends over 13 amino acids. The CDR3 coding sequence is TGCAGCGTCCAACGGGGGTCAGGGGAAAAACTGTTTTTT. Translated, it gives CSVQRGSGEKLFF.

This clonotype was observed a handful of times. The CDR3 protein is CASSGTIQETQYF. CDR3 DNA: TGCGCCAGCAGCGGGACCATACAAGAGACCCAGTACTTC. The chain is built from TRBV5-1 and TRBJ2-5, with D perhaps TRBD1 or TRBD2 (5 bases each). The CDR3 runs to 13 residues. CDR1 and CDR2 from the germline V gene are SGHRS and YFSETQ. The V end lost 4 bases, the J end lost 2 bases, and 9 bases lay between the germline ends.

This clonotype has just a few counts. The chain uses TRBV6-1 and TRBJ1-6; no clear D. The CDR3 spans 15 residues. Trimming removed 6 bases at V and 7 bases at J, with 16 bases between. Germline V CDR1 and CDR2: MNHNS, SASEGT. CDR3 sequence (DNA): TGTGCCAGCAGAGAGTCTATATTCGGGAATTCACCCCTCCACTTT. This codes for CASRESIFGNSPLHF.